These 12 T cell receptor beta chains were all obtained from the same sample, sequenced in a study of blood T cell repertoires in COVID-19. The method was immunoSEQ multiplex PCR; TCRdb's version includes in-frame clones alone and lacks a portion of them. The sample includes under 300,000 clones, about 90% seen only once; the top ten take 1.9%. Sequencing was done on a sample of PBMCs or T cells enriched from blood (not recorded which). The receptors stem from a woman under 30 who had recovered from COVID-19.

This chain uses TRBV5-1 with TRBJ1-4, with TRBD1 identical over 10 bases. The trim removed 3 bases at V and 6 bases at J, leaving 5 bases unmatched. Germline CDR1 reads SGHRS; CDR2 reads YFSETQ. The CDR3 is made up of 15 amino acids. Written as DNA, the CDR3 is TGCGCCAGCAGCTCGTCCGGGACAGGGGATGAAAAACTGTTTTTT. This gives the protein CASSSSGTGDEKLFF.

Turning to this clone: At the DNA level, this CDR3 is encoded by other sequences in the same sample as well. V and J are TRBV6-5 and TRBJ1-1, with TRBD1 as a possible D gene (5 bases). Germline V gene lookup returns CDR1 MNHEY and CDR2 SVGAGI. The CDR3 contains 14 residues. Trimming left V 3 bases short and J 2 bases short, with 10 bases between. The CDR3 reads CASSYGGGNTEAFF. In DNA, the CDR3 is TGTGCCAGCAGTTATGGCGGGGGAAACACTGAAGCTTTCTTT.

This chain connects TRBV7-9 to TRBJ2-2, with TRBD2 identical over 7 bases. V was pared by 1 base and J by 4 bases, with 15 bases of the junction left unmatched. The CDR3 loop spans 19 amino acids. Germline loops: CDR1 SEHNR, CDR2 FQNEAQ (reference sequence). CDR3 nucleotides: TGTGCCAGCAGCTTAGACTCTAGACTGGGGACTACGTTCACCGGGGAGCTGTTTTTT. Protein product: CASSLDSRLGTTFTGELFF. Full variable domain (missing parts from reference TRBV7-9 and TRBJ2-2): DTGVSQNPRHKITKRGQNVTFRCDPISEHNRLYWYRQTLGQGPEFLTYFQNEAQLEKSRLLSDRFSAERPKGSFSTLEIQRTEQGDSAMYLCASSLDSRLGTTFTGELFFGEGSRLTVL.

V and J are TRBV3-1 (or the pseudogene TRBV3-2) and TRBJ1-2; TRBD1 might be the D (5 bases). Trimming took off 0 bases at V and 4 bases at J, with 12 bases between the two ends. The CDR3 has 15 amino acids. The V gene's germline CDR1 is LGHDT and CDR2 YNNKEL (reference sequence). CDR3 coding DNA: TGTGCCAGCAGCCAAGAGCCCCAGGGAACCTATGGCTACACCTTC. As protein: CASSQEPQGTYGYTF.

This CDR3 is CASSQDPPGTSGAYNEQFF. In nucleotides, the CDR3 is TGCGCCAGCAGCCAAGATCCGCCCGGGACTAGCGGGGCCTACAATGAGCAGTTCTTC. The rearrangement uses TRBV4-3 and TRBJ2-1, with 13 bases identical to TRBD2. The CDR3 loop spans 19 amino acids. Germline trimming cut 0 bases from V and 2 bases from J; bases unmatched to any gene: 7. In germline, CDR1 is LGHNA, CDR2 YSLEER.

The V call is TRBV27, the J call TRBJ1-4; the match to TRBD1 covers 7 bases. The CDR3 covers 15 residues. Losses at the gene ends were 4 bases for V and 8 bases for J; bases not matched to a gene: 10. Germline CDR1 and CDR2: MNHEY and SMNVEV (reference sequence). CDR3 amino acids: CASSSRQGRGEKLFF. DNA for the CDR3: TGTGCCAGCAGTTCCCGACAGGGAAGAGGCGAAAAACTGTTTTTT.

The CDR3 DNA reads as TGTGCCAGCAGAACCACAGGGAGTCCCTACAATGAGCAGTTCTTC. It yields the protein CASRTTGSPYNEQFF. The rearrangement links TRBV5-6 to TRBJ2-1; weak D call: TRBD1 (6 bases). Trimming cost V 5 bases and J 2 bases, with 14 bases left between them. CDR3 length: 15 residues. In germline, CDR1 is SGHDT, CDR2 YYEEEE.

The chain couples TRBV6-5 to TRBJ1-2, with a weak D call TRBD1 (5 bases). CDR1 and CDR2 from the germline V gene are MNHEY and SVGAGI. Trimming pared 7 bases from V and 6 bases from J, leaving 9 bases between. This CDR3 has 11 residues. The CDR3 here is CASKKGNGYTF. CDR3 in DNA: TGTGCCAGCAAGAAGGGGAATGGCTACACCTTC.

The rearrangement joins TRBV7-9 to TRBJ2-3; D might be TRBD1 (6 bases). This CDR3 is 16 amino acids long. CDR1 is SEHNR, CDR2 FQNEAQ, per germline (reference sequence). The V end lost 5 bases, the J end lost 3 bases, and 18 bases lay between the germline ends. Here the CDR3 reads CASSPRTEVWTDTQYF. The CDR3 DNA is TGTGCCAGCAGCCCTCGGACAGAGGTATGGACAGATACGCAGTATTTT.

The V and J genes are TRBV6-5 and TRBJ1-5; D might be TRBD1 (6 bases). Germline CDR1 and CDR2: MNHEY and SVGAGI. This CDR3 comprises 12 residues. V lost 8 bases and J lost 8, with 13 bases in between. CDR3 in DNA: TGTGCCAGCGGGGGCCCCGGAGAGCCCCAGCATTTT. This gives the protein CASGGPGEPQHF.

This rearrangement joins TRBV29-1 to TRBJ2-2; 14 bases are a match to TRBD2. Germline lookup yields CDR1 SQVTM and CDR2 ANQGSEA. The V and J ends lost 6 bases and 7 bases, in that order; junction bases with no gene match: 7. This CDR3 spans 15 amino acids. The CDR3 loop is CSVGTSGSQGGELFF. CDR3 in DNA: TGCAGCGTGGGGACTAGCGGGAGTCAGGGCGGGGAGCTGTTTTTT.

The CDR3 loop reads CASSPPGQSYPSYGYTF. As DNA, the CDR3 is TGTGCCAGCAGCCCCCCGGGACAGAGCTACCCGTCTTATGGCTACACCTTC. J is TRBJ1-2 and V is TRBV28, with TRBD1 identical over 7 bases. The CDR3 length is 17 residues. CDR1 is MDHEN, CDR2 SYDVKM, per germline. With 6 bases clipped from V and 5 bases from J, the junction kept 18 bases outside the gene matches.